These T cell receptor beta chains were read from a single sample in a study of shared clonotypes between healthy human individuals. Libraries were prepared by immunoSEQ multiplex PCR; TCRdb keeps only in-frame clonotypes and omits some of them. The table shows under 1,100,000 clones, with 65% to 80% occurring only once. The source material was memory CD4+ T cells sorted from blood. All receptors derive from a man aged 18 to 29 in good health. Both conserved end residues are part of each CDR3. The D gene is left open where the match is weak. Part of the rows lack a size; the others show once, few, many or a class for expanded clones.

>TRBJ1-1|TRBV7-2|.|.
TGTGCCAGCAGCTTAGGGGGACGGGGGAACACTGAAGCTTTCTTT
CASSLGGRGNTEAFF
>TRBJ2-1|TRBV11-3|.|.
TGTGCCAGCAGCTTCGGCGGAAGCTCCTACAATGAGCAGTTCTTC
CASSFGGSSYNEQFF
>TRBJ2-2|TRBV2|.|.
TGTGCCAGCATCCTAAACCAGGGTACCGGGGAGCTGTTTTTT
CASILNQGTGELFF
>TRBJ2-5|TRBV4-1|.|TRBD2
TGCGCCAGCCGGGGGGGGGAGACCCAGTACTTC
CASRGGETQYF
>TRBJ2-7|TRBV14|.|.
TGTGCCAGCAGCCAAGATATAAAAACCTACGAGCAGTACTTC
CASSQDIKTYEQYF
>TRBJ2-7|TRBV18|.|TRBD2
TGTGCCAGCTCACCTAGAGGACTAGCGGGGGGGAAGGACGAGCAGTACTTC
CASSPRGLAGGKDEQYF
>TRBJ1-4|TRBV11-2|.|TRBD1
TGTGCCAGCAGCCTGGGTGGACAGGGGCTTTATGAAAAACTGTTTTTT
CASSLGGQGLYEKLFF
>TRBJ2-7|TRBV2|.|.
TGTGCCAGCAGTGGACCTCAGGGATTTCGGGTATACGAGCAGTACTTC
CASSGPQGFRVYEQYF
>TRBJ1-1|TRBV7-8|.|.
TGTGCCAGCAGCTTTGTTGGCAGGGAAGCTTTCTTT
CASSFVGREAFF
>TRBJ1-5|TRBV10-3|.|.
TGTGCCATCAGTGAGTCATCGGCTCAGCCCCAGCATTTT
CAISESSAQPQHF
>TRBJ2-7|TRBV13|.|TRBD2
TGTGCCAGCAGCTTTAGATCCGGGACTAGCGGGGGGGCCTACGAGCAGTACTTC
CASSFRSGTSGGAYEQYF
>TRBJ2-7|TRBV11-2|.|.
TGTGCCAGCAGCTTAGCCTCGGACAGAGGCTACGAGCAGTACTTC
CASSLASDRGYEQYF
>TRBJ2-7|TRBV19|.|TRBD1
TGTGCCGTGGGGGACAGGGAACACGAGCAGTACTTC
CAVGDREHEQYF
>TRBJ1-4|TRBV18|once|TRBD1
TGTGCCAGCTCACTGGACAGGAGTAATGAAAAACTGTTTTTT
CASSLDRSNEKLFF
>TRBJ2-7|TRBV19|.|TRBD1
TGTGCCAGAACTAGACAGGGCCGAACAATAAGCTCCTACGAGCAGTACTTC
CARTRQGRTISSYEQYF
>TRBJ2-5|TRBV10-3|.|TRBD2
TGTGCCATCAGTGTAGGCGGAGGACTAGCTTACCAAGAGACCCAGTACTTC
CAISVGGGLAYQETQYF
>TRBJ2-5|TRBV7-7|many|.
TGTGCTAGCAGCTTAGGGGTCACGGAGACCCAGTACTTC
CASSLGVTETQYF
>TRBJ2-3|TRBV2|.|TRBD1
TGTGCCAGCAGTCGACAGGGCCCCACAGATACGCAGTATTTT
CASSRQGPTDTQYF
>TRBJ2-5|TRBV7-2|.|TRBD2
TGTGCCAGCAGATCTAGCGGGGGGCTGAGGGAGACCCAGTACTTC
CASRSSGGLRETQYF
>TRBJ2-7|TRBV11-2|.|TRBD2
TGTGCCAGCAGCCCGCTAGCGGGAGGGATCAACTACGAGCAGTACTTC
CASSPLAGGINYEQYF
>TRBJ2-1|TRBV27|once|TRBD2
TGTGCCAGCAGTTCGGGACTAGCAACTTCGAGCTCCTACAATGAGCAGTTCTTC
CASSSGLATSSSYNEQFF
>TRBJ1-6|TRBV30|.|.
TGTGCCTGCAAAGGGACGGCTTATAATTCACCCCTCCACTTT
CACKGTAYNSPLHF
>TRBJ2-2|TRBV6-1|few|.
TGTGCCAGCAGTGAGCAAGTAGGGAACACCGGGGAGCTGTTTTTT
CASSEQVGNTGELFF
>TRBJ2-5|TRBV9|.|TRBD2
TGTGCCAGCAGCGTCGGCGCTAGCGGCCAAGAGACCCAGTACTTC
CASSVGASGQETQYF
>TRBJ1-4|TRBV11-2|few|.
TGTGCCAGCAGCTCCGGCGCAGGGATGTTGACTAATGAAAAACTGTTTTTT
CASSSGAGMLTNEKLFF
>TRBJ2-5|TRBV25-1|.|TRBD1
TGTGCCAGCAGTCAGGGGGCGAGGGAGACCCAGTACTTC
CASSQGARETQYF
>TRBJ2-7|TRBV5-1|.|.
TGCGCCAGCAGCTTGGTGCCAGGGGGGTACGAGCAGTACTTC
CASSLVPGGYEQYF
>TRBJ2-5|TRBV18|once|.
TGTGCCAGCTCACCACCCGGAGCGGGCCTCCAAGAGACCCAGTACTTC
CASSPPGAGLQETQYF
>TRBJ1-6|TRBV5-1|.|.
TGCGCCAGCAGCCCAGCAGGCCAAGGGGTTAATTCACCCCTCCACTTT
CASSPAGQGVNSPLHF
>TRBJ2-7|TRBV7-2|once|.
TGTGCCAGCAGCGCCGACAGTCCGCAGCAGTACTTC
CASSADSPQQYF
>TRBJ2-2|TRBV18|.|.
TGTGCCAGCTCCCCTCGGACGACTGCGAACACCGGGGAGCTGTTTTTT
CASSPRTTANTGELFF
>TRBJ2-1|TRBV25-1|.|TRBD2
TGTGCCAGCAGTGATATAAGACTAGCGGGAGGAAATGAGCAGTTCTTC
CASSDIRLAGGNEQFF
>TRBJ1-2|TRBV19|.|.
TGTGCCAGTAGTACAACTCCAGGGAGGGGAATCGACTATGGCTACACCTTC
CASSTTPGRGIDYGYTF
>TRBJ2-6|TRBV7-9|.|.
TGTGCCAGCAGCCTTTCCGTCAGGACGTCTCCGTCTGGGGCCAACGTCCTGACTTTC
CASSLSVRTSPSGANVLTF
>TRBJ2-7|TRBV28|.|.
TGTGCCAGCAGTCCCGCCTTGGGGCTCTACGAGCAGTACTTC
CASSPALGLYEQYF
>TRBJ1-1|TRBV10-3|.|TRBD1
TGTGCCATCAGTGCGGGACAGGGGGCCAAGGGTGCTTTCTTT
CAISAGQGAKGAFF
>TRBJ2-2|TRBV19|.|TRBD1
TGTGCCAGTTCTAAAGGGTCGCAGTGGGACAGGAACACCGGGGAGCTGTTTTTT
CASSKGSQWDRNTGELFF
>TRBJ2-7|TRBV19|.|TRBD2
TGTGCCAGTAGTATGAGGGGTAGCGGGAATAGCTACGAGCAGTACTTC
CASSMRGSGNSYEQYF
>TRBJ2-7|TRBV29-1|once|.
TGCAGCGTTGATGCAGGGCGGGTTGGTGGTGAGCAGTACTTC
CSVDAGRVGGEQYF
>TRBJ2-7|TRBV7-2|.|.
TGTGCCAGCAGACCAAACCCGGACAGTGTCTCCTACGAGCAGTACTTC
CASRPNPDSVSYEQYF
>TRBJ2-6|TRBV29-1|.|.
TGCAGCGTTGGGGCTTCCGGGGCCAACGTCCTGACTTTC
CSVGASGANVLTF
>TRBJ1-3|TRBV5-6|.|.
TGTGCCAGCAGCTTGAGAGGGCCAGGAAACACCATATATTTT
CASSLRGPGNTIYF
>TRBJ2-5|TRBV6-6|few|TRBD2
TGTGCCAGTCGGACTAGCGGAAGTAGGCAAGAGACCCAGTACTTC
CASRTSGSRQETQYF
>TRBJ1-4|TRBV7-2|.|TRBD1
TGTGCCAGCAGCTTATCCCAGGGGGCGGAAAAACTGTTTTTT
CASSLSQGAEKLFF
>TRBJ1-1|TRBV5-1|.|TRBD1
TGCGCCAGCAGTGGACAGGAGAACACTGAAGCTTTCTTT
CASSGQENTEAFF
>TRBJ1-1|TRBV28|.|.
TGTGCCAGCAGTGTGATGAGAGGGAACACTGAAGCTTTCTTT
CASSVMRGNTEAFF
>TRBJ1-6|TRBV6-1|.|.
TGTGCCAGCAGGATGGGAAGCTCCTATAATTCACCCCTCCACTTT
CASRMGSSYNSPLHF
>TRBJ2-5|TRBV2|.|.
TGTGCCAGCAGGGTACAGAAAGAGACCCAGTACTTC
CASRVQKETQYF
>TRBJ2-7|TRBV7-2|.|TRBD1
TGTGCCAGCAGCTTAGGGACAGGGCCCTACGAGCAGTACTTC
CASSLGTGPYEQYF
>TRBJ2-5|TRBV5-6|.|.
TGTGCCAGCAGCTTGGGACAGGAAGAGACCCAGTACTTC
CASSLGQEETQYF
>TRBJ1-3|TRBV5-4|once|.
TGTGCCAGCAGCTTGGACGTAGGCTTCTCTGGAAACACCATATATTTT
CASSLDVGFSGNTIYF
>TRBJ2-7|TRBV7-2|.|.
TGTGCCGGCAGCTTAATCGGGACGGACGAGCAGTACTTC
CAGSLIGTDEQYF
>TRBJ2-7|TRBV18|.|.
TGTGCCAGCTCACCAAACCGGGACACCTCGATAGACTTC
CASSPNRDTSIDF
>TRBJ2-4|TRBV18|.|TRBD2
TGTGCCAGCTCACCGAGGGAGGGAGCCAAAAACATTCAGTACTTC
CASSPREGAKNIQYF